Reported below is one T cell receptor beta chain. Antigen specificity is unknown. The study reverse transcribed the entire isolated RNA, so it sequenced expressed TCRB transcripts. Using immunoSEQ multiplex PCR, the repertoire was profiled, and TCRdb retains in-frame clones only, with some absent. The sample has approximately 110,000 clones; approximately 39% are singletons. This sample was included in a study of beta chain features in type 1 diabetes. CDR1 and CDR2 from the germline V gene are ENHRY and SYGVKD. V gave up 0 bases and J gave up 0 bases, with 8 bases separating them. The CDR3 sequence is 15 residues long. Broader study findings: cDNA-based reads could over-represent cells with high TCR expression.

Sorted cells reached over 95% purity in every population. The J gene is TRBJ1-2, the V gene TRBV10-3, with D perhaps TRBD1 (6 bases). The sequence was obtained from a young woman in good health. Material for sequencing was stem cell memory CD4+ T cells from blood. The CDR3 coding sequence is TGTGCCATCAGTGAGTCGGACAGAGCTAACTATGGCTACACCTTC. Residues: CAISESDRANYGYTF.